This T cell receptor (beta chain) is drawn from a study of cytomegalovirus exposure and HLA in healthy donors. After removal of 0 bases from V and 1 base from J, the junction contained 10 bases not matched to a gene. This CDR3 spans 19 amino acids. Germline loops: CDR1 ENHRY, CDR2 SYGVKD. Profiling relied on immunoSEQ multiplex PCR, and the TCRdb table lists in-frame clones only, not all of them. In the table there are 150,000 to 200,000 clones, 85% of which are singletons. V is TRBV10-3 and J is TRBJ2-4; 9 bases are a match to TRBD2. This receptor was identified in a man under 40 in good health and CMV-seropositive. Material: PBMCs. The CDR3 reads CAISESAGGLGFAKNIQYF. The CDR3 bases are TGTGCCATCAGTGAGTCGGCGGGGGGGCTCGGTTTTGCCAAAAACATTCAGTACTTC.